What follows are 13 T cell receptor beta chains derived from one specimen sequenced in a study of T cell responses to AZD1222 COVID-19 vaccine. Produced via immunoSEQ multiplex PCR; TCRdb's table is partial and in-frame only. The table lists around 110,000 clones, approximately 84% of them singletons. The sequencing here drew on peripheral blood, taken on day 0 of AZD1222 vaccination. The receptors here all came from an adult in good health.

This chain uses TRBV15 with TRBJ2-7, with D perhaps TRBD2 (5 bases). V was cut by 1 base and J by 1 base, with 5 bases left in between. The CDR3 consists of 13 residues. From germline, CDR1 is LNHNV and CDR2 YYDKDF (reference sequence). The CDR3 bases are TGTGCCACCAGCAGAGGAGGGTCCTACGAGCAGTACTTC. Its translation is CATSRGGSYEQYF.

The chain links TRBV7-6 to TRBJ1-5, with 8 bases matching TRBD1. This CDR3 has 15 residues. Germline lookup yields CDR1 SGHVS and CDR2 FNYEAQ. The V segment lost 5 bases and the J segment 2 bases; nucleotides outside the gene matches: 5. The CDR3 DNA follows: TGTGCCAGCAGCATCCAGACAGGGGGCAATCAGCCCCAGCATTTT. It codes for CASSIQTGGNQPQHF.

The V and J genes are TRBV5-1 and TRBJ1-1; 7 bases align to TRBD1. V lost 0 bases, J lost 4 bases, and 6 bases stayed unmatched. The CDR3 has 15 residues. Germline assignment: CDR1 SGHRS and CDR2 YFSETQ. DNA of the CDR3: TGCGCCAGCAGCTTGGAATCCCAGGGGGGCACTGAAGCTTTCTTT. Translation gives CASSLESQGGTEAFF.

This chain joins TRBV7-2 and TRBJ2-5; D is ambiguous. This CDR3 has 11 amino acids. In germline, CDR1 is SGHTA, CDR2 FQGNSA. The ends were cut back, 5 bases at V and 7 bases at J, with 8 bases in the middle. Here the CDR3 reads CASSGSGTQYF. The DNA for the CDR3 is TGTGCCAGCAGCGGCTCGGGGACCCAGTACTTC.

The chain carries TRBV6-6 and TRBJ1-2; 10 bases fit TRBD1. In germline, CDR1 is MNHNY, CDR2 SVGAGI (reference sequence). The CDR3 totals 16 residues. Trimming at V came to 6 bases and at J to 5 bases, leaving 12 bases not matched to a gene. In nucleotides, the CDR3 is TGTGCCAGCAGCCAACCCGCGGGACAGGGGAATTATGGCTACACCTTC. This encodes CASSQPAGQGNYGYTF.

The genes are TRBV27 and TRBJ1-6; D perhaps matches TRBD1 (5 bases). The CDR3 is 14 residues long. V lost 3 bases and J 14 bases, leaving 17 bases between the germline ends. Germline loops: CDR1 MNHEY, CDR2 SMNVEV (reference sequence). The CDR3 protein is CASSFMTAGLALHF. Written as DNA, the CDR3 is TGTGCCAGCAGTTTCATGACAGCGGGATTGGCCCTCCACTTT.

The table lists this clone with a count of one. The chain couples TRBV7-6 to TRBJ1-4; 7 positions match TRBD1. Germline V gene sequence: CDR1 SGHVS, CDR2 FNYEAQ. The CDR3 extends over 14 amino acids. The V segment lost 5 bases and the J segment 0 bases; nucleotides outside the gene matches: 0. Here the CDR3 DNA reads TGTGCCAGCAGCCAGGGGGCAACTAATGAAAAACTGTTTTTT. This encodes CASSQGATNEKLFF.

V and J are TRBV7-9 and TRBJ2-7; D call uncertain. Germline V gene sequence: CDR1 SEHNR, CDR2 FQNEAQ (reference sequence). V lost 3 bases and J lost 6, with 12 bases in between. There are 13 residues in the CDR3. The CDR3 DNA is TGTGCCAGCAGCTTGGGTACATCCCTCGAGCAGTACTTC. Amino acids: CASSLGTSLEQYF.

This clone was observed a few times. The chain joins TRBV5-4 to TRBJ1-3; tentatively, D is TRBD1 (5 bases). CDR1 is SGHNT, CDR2 YYREEE, per germline (reference sequence). The length of the CDR3 is 14 residues. V lost 1 base to trimming and J lost 4 bases, with 9 bases between them. The CDR3 region is CASSLWRQGNTIYF. In nucleotides, the CDR3 is TGTGCCAGCAGCTTGTGGAGACAGGGAAACACCATATATTTT.

The CDR3: CASQEESSYNSPLHF. CDR3 bases: TGTGCCAGTCAGGAGGAGAGCTCCTATAATTCACCCCTCCACTTT. The V gene is TRBV19, the J gene TRBJ1-6, with D uncertain. The germline V and J ends were trimmed by 8 bases and 0 bases, with 11 bases remaining between them. The CDR3 sequence is 15 residues long. Germline CDR1 is LNHDA and CDR2 is SQIVND (reference sequence).

The chain links TRBV4-3 to TRBJ1-4; 8 bases are shared with TRBD1. Germline assignment: CDR1 LGHNA and CDR2 YSLEER. Unmatched junction bases numbered 9, after V lost 1 base and J lost 8 bases. The CDR3 totals 16 residues. This CDR3 reads CASSQGVETGEEKLFF. CDR3 bases: TGCGCCAGCAGCCAAGGGGTGGAGACAGGGGAAGAAAAACTGTTTTTT.

The V and J genes are TRBV2 and TRBJ2-4, with D uncertain. This CDR3 comprises 13 residues. V was clipped by 7 bases and J by 6 bases, with 13 bases between them. The V gene's germline CDR1 is SNHLY and CDR2 FYNNEI. CDR3 sequence (DNA): TGTGCCAGCAAGGATGGCCCTCTAAACATTCAGTACTTC. Translation: CASKDGPLNIQYF.

This chain connects TRBV5-1 to TRBJ2-7; D not certain. This CDR3 region has 14 residues. Trimming pared 0 bases from V and 4 bases from J, leaving 11 bases between. Looked up from germline, CDR1 is SGHRS and CDR2 is YFSETQ. The CDR3 sequence is CASSLVPSNYEQYF. CDR3 nucleotide sequence: TGCGCCAGCAGCTTGGTACCGTCGAATTACGAGCAGTACTTC.